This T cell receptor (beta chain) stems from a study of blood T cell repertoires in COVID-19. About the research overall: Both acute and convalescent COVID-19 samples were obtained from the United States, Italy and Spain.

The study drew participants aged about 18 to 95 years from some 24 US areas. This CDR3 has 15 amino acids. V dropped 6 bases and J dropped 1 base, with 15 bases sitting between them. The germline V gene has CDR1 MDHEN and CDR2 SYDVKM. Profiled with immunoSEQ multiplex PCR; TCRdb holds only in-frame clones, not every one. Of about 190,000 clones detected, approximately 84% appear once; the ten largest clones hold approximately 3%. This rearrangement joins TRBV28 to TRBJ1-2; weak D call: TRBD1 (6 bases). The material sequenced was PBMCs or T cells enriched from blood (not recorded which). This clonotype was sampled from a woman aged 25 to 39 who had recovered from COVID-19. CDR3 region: CASSSDRSINYGYTF. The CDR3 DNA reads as TGTGCCAGCAGCTCAGACAGGTCTATTAACTATGGCTACACCTTC.